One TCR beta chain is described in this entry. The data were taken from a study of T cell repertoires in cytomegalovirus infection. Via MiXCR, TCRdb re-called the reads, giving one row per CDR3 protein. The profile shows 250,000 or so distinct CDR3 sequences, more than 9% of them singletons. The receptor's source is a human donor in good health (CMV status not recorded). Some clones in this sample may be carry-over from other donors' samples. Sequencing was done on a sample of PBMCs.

CDR3 DNA sequence: TGTGCCAGCAGTCTGAACCAGGGGGAGAGGACTGAAGCTTTCTTT. Amino acids: CASSLNQGERTEAFF. This chain joins TRBV6-8 and TRBJ1-1, with 7 bases aligning to TRBD1. Germline CDR1 is MNHGY and CDR2 is SAAAGT. The CDR3 is 15 amino acids. V gave up 5 bases and J gave up 5 bases; unmatched junction bases: 11.